The 23 T cell receptor beta chains reported below all come from one sample, sequenced in a study of blood T cells in healthy people across ages. Primers used in a second PCR of roughly 6 to 11 cycles were a sample-barcoded 5' primer and a J-beta primer mix. TCRdb re-called the 5' RACE reads with MiXCR, one entry per CDR3 protein. This table has some 1.8 million distinct CDR3 sequences, roughly 43% appearing once. Sequencing was performed on blood. The receptors stem from a human donor in good health.

The chain joins TRBV7-2 to TRBJ1-4, with 7 bases that match TRBD1. CDR1 is SGHTA, CDR2 FQGNSA, per germline. V was pared by 7 bases and J by 3 bases, with 5 bases of the junction left unmatched. This CDR3 is built from 14 residues. The CDR3 coding sequence is TGTGCCAGCAAACAGGGGCAGGCTAATGAAAAACTGTTTTTT. This codes for CASKQGQANEKLFF.

This clonotype was seen a handful of times. The rearrangement joins TRBV4-3 to TRBJ2-7; the D is unclear. V was pared by 0 bases and J by 3 bases, with 9 bases between. The CDR3 has 14 amino acids. Germline V gene sequence: CDR1 LGHNA, CDR2 YSLEER. CDR3 nucleotide sequence: TGCGCCAGCAGCCAAGAGGGCGAGTACTACGAGCAGTACTTC. Amino acids: CASSQEGEYYEQYF.

This clonotype has only a few counts. The V gene is TRBV29-1, the J gene TRBJ2-4, with TRBD2 matching 8 bases. The J call could be wrong; TRBJ2-7 is a better fit for the DNA end. Germline lookup yields CDR1 SQVTM and CDR2 ANQGSEA. The CDR3 is 15 residues long. The CDR3 bases are TGCAGCGTTGAAGCCGACCCGCCGGGAGGGTACGAGCAGTACTTC. Its translation is CSVEADPPGGYEQYF.

In the case of this clonotype: A read error may account for a junction end that differs from germline. This chain connects TRBV7-4 to TRBJ2-3; 8 bases are a match to TRBD2. The length of the CDR3 is 13 residues. Per germline, CDR1 SGHVT and CDR2 SQSDAQ. CDR3 region: CASSLASGEDLIF. CDR3 DNA sequence: TGTGCCAGCAGCTTAGCTAGCGGGGAAGATCTTATTTTT.

There are a few counts of this clonotype. The chain couples TRBV27 to TRBJ2-3; D is unclear. Trimming shortened V by 5 bases and J by 2 bases, and 11 bases separated the two germline ends. The CDR3 has 14 residues. Germline V gene lookup returns CDR1 MNHEY and CDR2 SMNVEV (reference sequence). The CDR3 reads CASSLSLNTDTQYF. CDR3 coding DNA: TGTGCCAGCAGTCTCTCCCTAAACACAGATACGCAGTATTTT.

The chain uses TRBV12-3 or TRBV12-4 and TRBJ2-1; possibly TRBD1 or TRBD2 for D (5 bases each). The CDR3 extends over 13 amino acids. The ends were cut back, 6 bases at V and 5 bases at J, with 11 bases in the middle. CDR3 protein: CASRGAGDNEQFF. The CDR3 coding sequence is TGTGCCAGCAGAGGGGCCGGGGACAATGAGCAGTTCTTC.

This clonotype is a singleton in its sample. This rearrangement joins TRBV20-1 to TRBJ1-1; tentative D call: TRBD1 (5 bases). The CDR3 sequence is 12 residues long. Trimming took off 4 bases at V and 5 bases at J, with 11 bases between the two ends. CDR1 DFQATT and CDR2 SNEGSKA come from the germline V gene (reference sequence). The CDR3 sequence is CSAILGRTEAFF. The CDR3 coding sequence is TGCAGTGCTATCTTGGGGCGGACTGAAGCTTTCTTT.

The chain carries TRBV12-3 or TRBV12-4 and TRBJ1-1, with 7 bases aligning to TRBD1. This CDR3 region has 14 residues. V gave up 3 bases and J gave up 4 bases; unmatched junction bases: 5. CDR3 DNA: TGTGCCAGCAGTTTGCAGGGGGAAGGCACTGAAGCTTTCTTT. Translating gives CASSLQGEGTEAFF.

The rearrangement uses TRBV7-3 and TRBJ2-1; 13 nucleotides line up with TRBD2. The V gene end was trimmed by 4 bases and the J gene end by 9 bases; junction bases not matched to a gene: 9. Looked up from germline, CDR1 is SGHTA and CDR2 is FQGTGA. This CDR3 is built from 16 residues. CDR3 region: CASSWSGTSGVTEQFF. Written as DNA, the CDR3 is TGTGCCAGCAGCTGGTCCGGGACTAGCGGGGTCACTGAGCAGTTCTTC.

This clonotype appeared many times. This chain links TRBV12-3 or TRBV12-4 with TRBJ2-1; a weak D match, TRBD1 (6 bases). Trimming pared 6 bases from V and 7 bases from J, leaving 10 bases between. The length of the CDR3 is 12 residues. The CDR3 loop reads CASSFTGNEQFF. CDR3 coding DNA: TGTGCCAGCAGCTTTACAGGGAATGAGCAGTTCTTC.

There are a few counts of this clonotype. This chain connects TRBV7-3 to TRBJ2-1, with D uncertain. Looked up from germline, CDR1 is SGHTA and CDR2 is FQGTGA. Trimming stripped 4 bases from V and 8 bases from J, with 12 bases between. This CDR3 comprises 13 residues. This CDR3 is CASSYGLGHEQFF. As DNA, the CDR3 is TGTGCCAGCAGCTATGGCCTTGGGCATGAGCAGTTCTTC.

The gene calls are TRBV6-5 and TRBJ2-3, with no clear D. The CDR3 has 15 residues. Trimming removed 0 bases at V and 0 bases at J, with 7 bases between. Germline V CDR1 and CDR2: MNHEY, SVGAGI. CDR3 coding DNA: TGTGCCAGCAGTTACTCGATCAGGAGCACAGATACGCAGTATTTT. Protein sequence: CASSYSIRSTDTQYF.

The V call is TRBV12-3 or TRBV12-4, the J call TRBJ2-7; no firm D call. The V gene lost 6 bases and the J gene lost 3 bases, with 18 bases spanning the gap. The CDR3 extends over 15 amino acids. The CDR3 sequence: CASSPDGRPYYEQYF. For the CDR3, the DNA is TGTGCCAGCAGCCCCGATGGGCGGCCCTACTACGAGCAGTACTTC.

This clonotype occurred a few times. One end of the junction varies from germline; a read error may be responsible. CDR3 amino acids: CASREVISGANVLTF. CDR3 coding DNA: TGTGCCAGCAGAGAAGTGATCTCTGGGGCCAACGTCCTGACTTTC. The rearrangement joins TRBV6-1 to TRBJ2-6; no definite D call. The CDR3 covers 15 residues. Germline lookup yields CDR1 MNHNS and CDR2 SASEGT.

This clonotype turned up a few times. The chain couples TRBV6-6 to TRBJ2-7; no firm D call. Gene TRBJ2-5 matches the end of the DNA better, so the J call may be wrong. The CDR3 has 13 amino acids. Germline-derived CDR1 and CDR2 are MNHNY and SVGAGI (reference sequence). The CDR3 nucleotides are TGTGCCAGCAGTTACGGCCTATGGGAGACCCAGTACTTC. This encodes CASSYGLWETQYF.

V is TRBV7-9 and J is TRBJ1-4; D might be TRBD1 (5 bases). The V end lost 8 bases, the J end lost 0 bases, and 10 bases lay between the germline ends. The V gene's germline CDR1 is SEHNR and CDR2 FQNEAQ (reference sequence). The CDR3 length is 14 residues. DNA of the CDR3: TGTGCCAGCCCGGGGGGAGCAACTAATGAAAAACTGTTTTTT. This gives the protein CASPGGATNEKLFF.

This clonotype occurred a few times. The genes are TRBV7-2 and TRBJ2-3; D may match TRBD1 or TRBD2 (6 bases each). The CDR3 is 15 residues long. With 3 bases removed from V and 3 bases from J, the gap between germline ends came to 13 bases. CDR1 is SGHTA, CDR2 FQGNSA, per germline. In DNA, the CDR3 is TGTGCCAGCAGCTTTCGGGGGCAGGGAACAGATACGCAGTATTTT. Its protein product is CASSFRGQGTDTQYF.

This clonotype was found a few times. CDR3 sequence reads: CASSFWGTRPTDTQYF. CDR3 coding DNA: TGTGCCAGCAGCTTCTGGGGGACCCGACCCACAGATACGCAGTATTTT. The chain carries TRBV2 and TRBJ2-3; the D gene could be TRBD1 or TRBD2 (5 bases each). Germline V CDR1 and CDR2: SNHLY, FYNNEI. The ends were cut back, 6 bases at V and 2 bases at J, with 18 bases in the middle. This CDR3 is 16 amino acids long. The complete variable domain, with remaining parts taken from reference TRBV2 and TRBJ2-3, reads EPEVTQTPSHQVTQMGQEVILRCVPISNHLYFYWYRQILGQKVEFLVSFYNNEISEKSEIFDDQFSVERPDGSNFTLKIRSTKLEDSAMYFCASSFWGTRPTDTQYFGPGTRLTVL.

V is TRBV9 and J is TRBJ1-6; 8 positions agree with TRBD1. The CDR3 length is 15 residues. Germline values: CDR1 SGDLS, CDR2 YYNGEE. Trimming took 2 bases from V and 10 from J; bases not matched to a gene: 8. The CDR3 nucleotides read TGTGCCAGCAGCGTTCAGGACAGGGAGGAATCACCCCTCCACTTT. Protein: CASSVQDREESPLHF.

In the case of this clonotype: Germline is not matched at one junction end, which may reflect a read error. The genes are TRBV11-1 and TRBJ2-4; D not certain. The germline CDR1 and CDR2 sequences are SGHAT and FQDESV (reference sequence). This CDR3 has 16 residues. In DNA form, the CDR3 reads TGTGACAGCAGCCCGATAGAAGACCTAGCCAAAAACATTCAGTACTTC. It codes for CDSSPIEDLAKNIQYF.

The J gene is TRBJ2-1, the V gene TRBV11-1, with D perhaps TRBD1 or TRBD2 (6 bases each). This CDR3 has 16 residues. V was cut by 5 bases and J by 5 bases, with 19 bases left in between. The germline V gene has CDR1 SGHAT and CDR2 FQDESV (reference sequence). The CDR3 DNA is TGTGCCAGCAGCAAAACCGGGGGCAGAAGTCACAATGAGCAGTTCTTC. Its protein product is CASSKTGGRSHNEQFF.

This clonotype has just a few counts. The chain is built from TRBV21-1 and TRBJ2-1. TRBV21-1 is a pseudogene. The CDR3 has 8 amino acids. The CDR3 reads CASTKQFF. CDR3 sequence (DNA): TGTGCCAGCACCAAACAGTTCTTC.

The rearrangement links TRBV6-5 to TRBJ2-3, with unresolved D. The V gene lost 0 bases and the J gene lost 11 bases, with 12 bases spanning the gap. CDR3 length equals 13 residues. Per the germline V gene, CDR1 is MNHEY and CDR2 is SVGAGI. CDR3 amino acids: CASSYSRPRQQYF. The CDR3 nucleotides are TGTGCCAGCAGTTACTCGCGACCGAGACAGCAGTATTTT.